This section outlines one T cell receptor beta chain sequence together with its context. Its cognate antigen has yet to be identified. Qualities for individual bases were not recorded, and no much larger clone is one base off. The data stem from a study of regulatory T cells in long-lasting Graves disease (dated by TCRdb to 2020 to 2023). At the level of the whole study: Persistent Graves' disease was defined as persistently positive TSH receptor autoantibodies together with antithyroid drug treatment for over 5 years. Persistent Graves' disease patients in the clinical cohort had taken antithyroid drugs for about 9.7 years on average. The study took place in China and was registered as a clinical trial. This study used TCR sequencing and RNA sequencing of peripheral blood to compare persistent Graves' disease patients against newly diagnosed Graves' disease patients. TCR sequencing covered some 13 persistent and approximately 20 newly diagnosed Graves' disease patients, some 33 samples in total.

Summary of the overall study and its limitations: Preferential use of TRBV28, TRBJ1-2 and TRBJ2-5 was observed in persistent disease, whereas TRBV20-1 and TRBJ2-1 were favored in newly diagnosed disease. Because the primary lesion, thyroid tissue, could not be accessed, the study looked at peripheral blood alone. Compared with newly diagnosed patients, patients with persistent Graves' disease had lower TCR Shannon entropy and fewer highly expanded clones, which suggests clonal expansion. Persistent patients shared more public clonotypes among themselves (around 2,700) than newly diagnosed patients did (nearly 1,000). Sequencing and analysis were limited to the TCR beta chain. The authors noted that the small sample size was a limitation that may lower accuracy.

Interpreted using the paper, the time point label stands for: persistent/refractory GD, antithyroid drugs over 5 years with positive TRAb. For both TCR sequencing and RNA sequencing, RNA was extracted from PBMCs using TRIzol. The diagnosis of Graves' disease followed American Thyroid Association guidelines. Recruitment of patients was carried out at an endocrinology department in Xi'an, China. From each patient, about 8.9 milliliters of peripheral blood was collected into an EDTA anticoagulant tube. Ficoll Paque Plus density gradient separation was used to isolate PBMCs, and no additional T cell sorting was done. An Agilent 2100 Bioanalyzer and agarose gel were used to check RNA quality, and a NanoDrop 2000 was used to measure RNA concentration. Library prep was done by multiplex PCR. The instrument given in TCRdb is Illumina HiSeq 4000. To build TCR beta libraries, CDR3 regions were amplified by Arm-PCR using iRepertoire HTBI primers. Gel purification was performed on PCR products prior to sequencing. Concerning the study's data processing: Gene usage analysis of CDR3 amino acid clonotypes relied on the approximately 60 TRBV and more than twelve TRBJ segments identified across samples. COPE and FqMerger were used to merge the filtered high-quality paired reads into contigs. BLAST was used to align contigs to IMGT TRBV, TRBD and TRBJ reference genes, with CDR3 defined following IMGT. Any clonotype with a frequency above 0.1% was classified as a highly expanded clone. Repertoire diversity was measured by Shannon entropy, and V-J evenness by the Gini coefficient. Clonotypes shared by more than one individual were considered public. TCRdb passed the public sequencing reads through fastp at Q25 and MiXCR, retaining productive beta sequences. All rows with the same CDR3 protein become a single entry with the most common DNA and genes. Clone size and V and J calls follow TCRdb, not the original study. Present in this sample are about 470,000 distinct CDR3 sequences, around 21% of which were seen just once. The top ten constitute less than 9% of the sample.

V is shortened by 1 base, J by 1 base, and the region joining them spans 17 bases. CDR1 and CDR2 (SGHTA, FQGNSA) derive from the germline V gene. Including the terminal cysteine and phenylalanine, the CDR3 comprises 17 residues. The sequence is cut down to CDR3 DNA, 51 bases in frame from base 1. The rearrangement joined TRBV7-2 to TRBJ2-7; the D call could be TRBD1 or TRBD2, with each sharing 5 bases. This specimen was peripheral blood mononuclear cells (PBMCs), taken when the disease was refractory, from a patient treated with antithyroid drugs. This receptor was taken from a female donor with Graves disease. The CDR3 protein: CASSLVPGQSLSYEQYF. The DNA reads TGTGCCAGCAGCTTAGTCCCGGGGCAGTCCCTATCCTACGAGCAGTACTTC.